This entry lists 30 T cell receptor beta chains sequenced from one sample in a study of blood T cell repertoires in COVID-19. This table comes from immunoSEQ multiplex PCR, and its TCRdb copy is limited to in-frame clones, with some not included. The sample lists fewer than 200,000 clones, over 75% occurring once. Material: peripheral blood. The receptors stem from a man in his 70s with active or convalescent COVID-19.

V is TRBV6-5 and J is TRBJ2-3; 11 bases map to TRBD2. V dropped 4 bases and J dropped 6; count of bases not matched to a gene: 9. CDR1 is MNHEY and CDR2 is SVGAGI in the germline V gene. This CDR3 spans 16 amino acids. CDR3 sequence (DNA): TGTGCCAGCAGTTCCCTAGCGGGGGGTAAGGTGGATACGCAGTATTTT. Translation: CASSSLAGGKVDTQYF.

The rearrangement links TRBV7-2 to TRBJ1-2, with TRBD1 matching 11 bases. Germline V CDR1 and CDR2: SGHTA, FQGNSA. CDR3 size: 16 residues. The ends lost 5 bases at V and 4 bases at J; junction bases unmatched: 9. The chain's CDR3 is CASSDTGTGGVYGYTF. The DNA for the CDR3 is TGTGCCAGCAGCGATACCGGGACAGGGGGTGTCTATGGCTACACCTTC.

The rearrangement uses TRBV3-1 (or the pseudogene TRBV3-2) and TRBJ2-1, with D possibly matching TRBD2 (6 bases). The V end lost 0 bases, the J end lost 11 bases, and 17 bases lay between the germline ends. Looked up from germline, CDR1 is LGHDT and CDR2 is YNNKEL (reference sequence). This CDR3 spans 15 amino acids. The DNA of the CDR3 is TGTGCCAGCAGCCAAGATAGGAGTCTGGCGGGACAGCAGTTCTTC. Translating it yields CASSQDRSLAGQQFF.

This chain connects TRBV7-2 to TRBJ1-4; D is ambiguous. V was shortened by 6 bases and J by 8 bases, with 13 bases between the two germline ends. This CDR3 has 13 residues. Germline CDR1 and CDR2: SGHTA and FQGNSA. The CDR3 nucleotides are TGTGCCAGCAGAGATCGGGGAGGAGAAAAACTGTTTTTT. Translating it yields CASRDRGGEKLFF.

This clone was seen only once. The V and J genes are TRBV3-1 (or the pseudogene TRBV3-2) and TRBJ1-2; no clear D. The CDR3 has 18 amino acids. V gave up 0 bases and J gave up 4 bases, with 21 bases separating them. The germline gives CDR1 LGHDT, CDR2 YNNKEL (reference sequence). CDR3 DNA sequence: TGTGCCAGCAGCCAAGATCGTCTAGGCGGTGCTGGTAGCTATGGCTACACCTTC. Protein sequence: CASSQDRLGGAGSYGYTF.

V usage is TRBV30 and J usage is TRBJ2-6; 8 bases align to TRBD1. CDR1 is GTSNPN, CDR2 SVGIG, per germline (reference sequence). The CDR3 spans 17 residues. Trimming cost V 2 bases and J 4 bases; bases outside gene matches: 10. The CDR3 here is CAWSSTRTGTGANVLTF. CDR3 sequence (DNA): TGTGCCTGGAGTTCGACCCGGACAGGGACGGGGGCCAACGTCCTGACTTTC.

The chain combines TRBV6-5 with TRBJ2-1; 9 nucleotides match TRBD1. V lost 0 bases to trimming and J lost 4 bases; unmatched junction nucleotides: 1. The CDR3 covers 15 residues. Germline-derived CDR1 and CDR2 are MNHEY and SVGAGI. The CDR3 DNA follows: TGTGCCAGCAGTTACTCAGGGACAGGGTACAATGAGCAGTTCTTC. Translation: CASSYSGTGYNEQFF.

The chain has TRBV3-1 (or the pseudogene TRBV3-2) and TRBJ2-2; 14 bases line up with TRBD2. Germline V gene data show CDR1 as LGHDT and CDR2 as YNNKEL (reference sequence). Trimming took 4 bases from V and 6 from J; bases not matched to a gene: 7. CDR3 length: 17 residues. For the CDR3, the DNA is TGTGCCAGCAGCCCCCGCCCGGGACTAGCGGGGGCCGGGGAGCTGTTTTTT. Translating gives CASSPRPGLAGAGELFF.

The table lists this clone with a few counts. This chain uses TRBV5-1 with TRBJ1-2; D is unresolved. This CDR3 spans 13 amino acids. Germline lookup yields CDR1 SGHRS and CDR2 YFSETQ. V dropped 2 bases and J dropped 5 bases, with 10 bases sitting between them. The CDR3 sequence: CASSLGGMYGYTF. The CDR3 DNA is TGCGCCAGCAGCTTAGGAGGGATGTATGGCTACACCTTC.

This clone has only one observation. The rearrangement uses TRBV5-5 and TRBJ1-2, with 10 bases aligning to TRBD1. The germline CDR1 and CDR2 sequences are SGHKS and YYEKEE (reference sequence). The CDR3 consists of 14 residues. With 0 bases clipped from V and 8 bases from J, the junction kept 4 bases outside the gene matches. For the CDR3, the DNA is TGTGCCAGCAGCTTGGTCGGACAGGGGGAGGGCTACACCTTC. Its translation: CASSLVGQGEGYTF.

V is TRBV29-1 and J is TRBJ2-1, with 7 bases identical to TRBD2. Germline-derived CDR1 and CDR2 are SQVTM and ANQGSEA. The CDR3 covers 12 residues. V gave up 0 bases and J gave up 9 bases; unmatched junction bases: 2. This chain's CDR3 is CSVEETSSEQFF. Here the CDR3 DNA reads TGCAGCGTTGAAGAGACTAGCTCTGAGCAGTTCTTC.

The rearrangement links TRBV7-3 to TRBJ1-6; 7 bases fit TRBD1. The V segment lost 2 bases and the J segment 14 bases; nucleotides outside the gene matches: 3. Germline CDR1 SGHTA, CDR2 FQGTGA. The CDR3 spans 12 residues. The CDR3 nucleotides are TGTGCCAGCAGCTTAGGGCAGGGGGCCCTCCACTTT. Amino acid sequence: CASSLGQGALHF.

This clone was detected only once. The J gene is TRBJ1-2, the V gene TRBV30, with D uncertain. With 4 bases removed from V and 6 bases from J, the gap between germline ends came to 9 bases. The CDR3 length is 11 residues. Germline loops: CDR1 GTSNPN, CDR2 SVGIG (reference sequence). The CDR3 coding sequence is TGTGCCTGGACGGTGCTGAATGGCTACACCTTC. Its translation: CAWTVLNGYTF. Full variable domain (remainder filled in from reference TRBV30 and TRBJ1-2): SQTIHQWPATLVQPVGSPLSLECTVEGTSNPNLYWYRQAAGRGLQLLFYSVGIGQISSEVPQNLSASRPQDRQFILSSKKLLLSDSGFYLCAWTVLNGYTFGSGTRLTVV.

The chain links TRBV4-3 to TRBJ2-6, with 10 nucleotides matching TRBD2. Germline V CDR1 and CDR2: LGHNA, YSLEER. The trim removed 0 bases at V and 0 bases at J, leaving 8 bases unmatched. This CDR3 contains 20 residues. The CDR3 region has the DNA TGCGCCAGCAGCCAAGATATCCTAGCGGGGGCACCCTCTGGGGCCAACGTCCTGACTTTC. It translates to CASSQDILAGAPSGANVLTF.

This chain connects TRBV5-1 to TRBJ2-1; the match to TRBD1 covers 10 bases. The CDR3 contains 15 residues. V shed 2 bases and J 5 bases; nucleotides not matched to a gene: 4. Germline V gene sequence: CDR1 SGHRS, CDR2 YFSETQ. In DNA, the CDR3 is TGCGCCAGCAGCTTAGGGACAGGGGAACACAATGAGCAGTTCTTC. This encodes CASSLGTGEHNEQFF.

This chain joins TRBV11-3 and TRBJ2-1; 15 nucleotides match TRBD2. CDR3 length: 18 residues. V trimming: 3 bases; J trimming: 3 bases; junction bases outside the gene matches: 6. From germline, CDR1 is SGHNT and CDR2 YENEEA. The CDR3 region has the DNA TGTGCCAGCAGCTTGGGACTAGCGGGAGGAAAGTACTACAATGAGCAGTTCTTC. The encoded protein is CASSLGLAGGKYYNEQFF.

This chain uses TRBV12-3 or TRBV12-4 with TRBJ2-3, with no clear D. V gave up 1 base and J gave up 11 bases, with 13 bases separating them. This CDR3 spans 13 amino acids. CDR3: CASSLGLQVVQYF. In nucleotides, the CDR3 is TGTGCCAGCAGTTTAGGGTTGCAGGTGGTGCAGTATTTT.

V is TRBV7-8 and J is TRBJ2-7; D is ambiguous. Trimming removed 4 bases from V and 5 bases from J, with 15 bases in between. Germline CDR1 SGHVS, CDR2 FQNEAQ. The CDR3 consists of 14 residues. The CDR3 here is CASSSRFPADEQYF. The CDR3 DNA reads TGTGCCAGCAGCTCGAGATTCCCTGCGGACGAGCAGTACTTC.

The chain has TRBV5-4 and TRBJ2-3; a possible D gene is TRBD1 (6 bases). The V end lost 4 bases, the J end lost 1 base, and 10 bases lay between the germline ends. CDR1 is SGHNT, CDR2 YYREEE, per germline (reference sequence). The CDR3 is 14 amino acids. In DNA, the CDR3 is TGTGCCAGCAGCCTCCCAGGGGGCACAGATACGCAGTATTTT. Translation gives CASSLPGGTDTQYF. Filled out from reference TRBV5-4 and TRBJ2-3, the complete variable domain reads ETGVTQSPTHLIKTRGQQVTLRCSSQSGHNTVSWYQQALGQGPQFIFQYYREEENGRGNFPPRFSGLQFPNYSSELNVNALELDDSALYLCASSLPGGTDTQYFGPGTRLTVL.

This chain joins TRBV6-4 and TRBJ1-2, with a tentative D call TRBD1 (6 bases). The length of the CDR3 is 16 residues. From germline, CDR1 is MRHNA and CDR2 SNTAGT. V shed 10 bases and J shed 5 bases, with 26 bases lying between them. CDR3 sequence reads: CAKQKLQGPSPYGYTF. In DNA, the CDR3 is TGTGCCAAACAAAAGCTACAGGGTCCTTCTCCTTATGGCTACACCTTC.

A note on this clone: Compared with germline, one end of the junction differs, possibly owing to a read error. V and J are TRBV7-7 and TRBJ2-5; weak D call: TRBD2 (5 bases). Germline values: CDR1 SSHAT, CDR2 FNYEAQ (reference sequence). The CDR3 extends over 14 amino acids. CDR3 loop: CASSLALVDETQYF. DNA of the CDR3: TGTGCTAGCAGCTTAGCGCTAGTAGACGAGACCCAGTACTTC.

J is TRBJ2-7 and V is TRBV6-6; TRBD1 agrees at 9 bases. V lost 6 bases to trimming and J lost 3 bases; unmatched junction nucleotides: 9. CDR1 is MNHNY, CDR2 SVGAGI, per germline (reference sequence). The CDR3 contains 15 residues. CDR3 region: CASRGPGQGFYEQYF. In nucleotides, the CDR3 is TGTGCCAGCAGGGGACCGGGACAGGGATTCTACGAGCAGTACTTC.

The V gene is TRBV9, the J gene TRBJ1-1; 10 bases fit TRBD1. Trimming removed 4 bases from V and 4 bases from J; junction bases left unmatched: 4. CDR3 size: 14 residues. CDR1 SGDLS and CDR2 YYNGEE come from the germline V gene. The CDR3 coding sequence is TGTGCCAGCAGCCGACAGGGGGCGCCCACTGAAGCTTTCTTT. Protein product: CASSRQGAPTEAFF.

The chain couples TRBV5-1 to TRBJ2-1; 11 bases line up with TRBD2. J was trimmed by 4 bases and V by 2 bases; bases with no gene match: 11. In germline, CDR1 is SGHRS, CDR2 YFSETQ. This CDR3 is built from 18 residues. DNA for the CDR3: TGCGCCAGCAGCTTCTATAAGACTAGCGGGGATGTATACAATGAGCAGTTCTTC. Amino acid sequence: CASSFYKTSGDVYNEQFF.

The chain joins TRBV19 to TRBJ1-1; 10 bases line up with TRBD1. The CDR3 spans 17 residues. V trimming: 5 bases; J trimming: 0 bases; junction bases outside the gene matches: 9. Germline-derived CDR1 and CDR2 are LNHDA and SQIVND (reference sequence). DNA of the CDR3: TGTGCCAGTAGTGACCCGGGACAGGGGAGCATGAACACTGAAGCTTTCTTT. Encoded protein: CASSDPGQGSMNTEAFF.

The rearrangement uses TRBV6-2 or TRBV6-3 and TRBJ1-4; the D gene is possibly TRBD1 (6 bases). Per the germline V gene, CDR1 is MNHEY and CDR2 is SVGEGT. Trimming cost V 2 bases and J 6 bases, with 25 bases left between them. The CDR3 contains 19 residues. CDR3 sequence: CASSYLLSTGSLNDEKLFF. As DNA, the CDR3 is TGTGCCAGCAGTTACCTTTTATCGACAGGATCGCTTAATGATGAAAAACTGTTTTTT.

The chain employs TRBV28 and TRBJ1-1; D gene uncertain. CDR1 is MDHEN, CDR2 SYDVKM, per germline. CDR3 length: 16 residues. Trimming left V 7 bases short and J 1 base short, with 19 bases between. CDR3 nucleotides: TGTGCCAGCATTACCCCAGCGGGGATTCGGAACACTGAAGCTTTCTTT. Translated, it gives CASITPAGIRNTEAFF.

Written as DNA, the CDR3 is TGTGCCAGCAGCCCCCGAACAGGGTGGGCGGGCGGCTACACCTTC. Translating it yields CASSPRTGWAGGYTF. V and J are TRBV9 and TRBJ1-2; perhaps TRBD1 as D (6 bases). The CDR3 extends over 15 amino acids. The ends were cut back, 4 bases at V and 8 bases at J, with 21 bases in the middle. Germline values: CDR1 SGDLS, CDR2 YYNGEE.

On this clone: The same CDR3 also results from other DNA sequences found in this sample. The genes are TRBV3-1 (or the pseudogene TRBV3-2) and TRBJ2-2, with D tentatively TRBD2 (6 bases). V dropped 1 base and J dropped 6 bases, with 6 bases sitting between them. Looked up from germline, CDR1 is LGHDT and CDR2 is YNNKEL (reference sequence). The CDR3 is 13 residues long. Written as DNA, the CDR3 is TGTGCCAGCAGCCAAGGACTAGCCGGGGAGCTGTTTTTT. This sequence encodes CASSQGLAGELFF.

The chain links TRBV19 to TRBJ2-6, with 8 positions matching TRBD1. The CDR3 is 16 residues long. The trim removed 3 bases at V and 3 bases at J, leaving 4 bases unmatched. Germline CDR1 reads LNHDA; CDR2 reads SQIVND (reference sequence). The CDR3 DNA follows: TGTGCCAGTAGTATTTCAGGGACAGGTGGGGCCAACGTCCTGACTTTC. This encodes CASSISGTGGANVLTF.